One sample yielded the 5 T cell receptor beta chains listed below, sequenced in a study of sequential checkpoint blockade in melanoma. The data were produced by immunoSEQ multiplex PCR, yet TCRdb's version contains in-frame clones alone and is incomplete. There are tens of thousands of clones in the sample; 60% to 80% occur only once, and 22% lies in the top ten. Treatment defined: randomized to nivolumab then ipilimumab (arm A) or the reverse (arm B). This sample comprised CD8+ T cells sorted from blood (inferred from file names), obtained from a patient given nivolumab and ipilimumab in sequence. The receptors come from a human donor with melanoma.

The chain combines TRBV19 with TRBJ1-1; D is ambiguous. V lost 4 bases, J lost 4 bases, and 13 bases lay in between. Germline V CDR1 and CDR2: LNHDA, SQIVND (reference sequence). This CDR3 spans 14 amino acids. The chain's CDR3 is CASSTDSWGTEAFF. The DNA for the CDR3 is TGTGCCAGTAGTACGGACTCGTGGGGCACTGAAGCTTTCTTT.

This clone was detected only a few times. An end of the junction does not agree with germline; a read error may underlie this. The CDR3 spells CASSQDPAGGGETQYF. CDR3 sequence (DNA): TGCGCCAGCAGCCAAGATCCAGCGGGAGGAGGAGAGACCCAGTACTTC. The J gene is TRBJ2-5, the V gene TRBV5-5; 9 nucleotides line up with TRBD2. This CDR3 contains 16 residues. Germline V lookup: CDR1 SGHKS, CDR2 YYEKEE (reference sequence).

In this sample, this clone turned up a few times. The rearrangement joins TRBV18 to TRBJ2-1; 11 nucleotides line up with TRBD1. CDR3 length equals 14 residues. Germline CDR1 and CDR2: KGHSH and LQKENI. Germline trimming cut 6 bases from V and 8 bases from J; bases unmatched to any gene: 6. The DNA for the CDR3 is TGTGCCAGCTCCAGGACAGGGGGCGGAGATGAGCAGTTCTTC. This translates into CASSRTGGGDEQFF.

The rearrangement joins TRBV10-3 to TRBJ2-3; D perhaps matches TRBD1 (5 bases). Germline values: CDR1 ENHRY, CDR2 SYGVKD. The CDR3 totals 15 residues. V was shortened by 0 bases and J by 2 bases, with 9 bases between the two germline ends. The CDR3 bases are TGTGCCATCAGTGAGTCAGTTGGGGCCACAGATACGCAGTATTTT. Translating it yields CAISESVGATDTQYF.

The chain carries TRBV9 and TRBJ1-2, with 8 bases aligning to TRBD1. The V gene's germline CDR1 is SGDLS and CDR2 YYNGEE. Losses at the gene ends were 5 bases for V and 4 bases for J; bases not matched to a gene: 1. The CDR3 is 12 residues long. CDR3 loop: CASRDRVYGYTF. CDR3 DNA sequence: TGTGCCAGCAGGGACAGGGTCTATGGCTACACCTTC. The full variable domain, its missing parts supplied by reference TRBV9 and TRBJ1-2, is DSGVTQTPKHLITATGQRVTLRCSPRSGDLSVYWYQQSLDQGLQFLIQYYNGEERAKGNILERFSAQQFPDLHSELNLSSLELGDSALYFCASRDRVYGYTFGSGTRLTVV.